Here is one T cell receptor beta chain with its context. This clonotype appeared many times. No cognate antigen has been identified for it. No quality values exist for individual bases; no much larger clone is one base distant. The data originate from a study of blood T cells in healthy people across ages (dated by TCRdb to the mid-2010s). Regarding the research as a whole: In model experiments, template switching captured roughly one uniquely barcoded TCR beta cDNA molecule for every two T cells. To avoid experimental bias, donors of different ages were distributed randomly across sequencing lanes. The donors were split into four age groups: young (average about 15 years), middle-aged (39), aged (about 62) and long-lived (roughly 88). For two donors (one aged 18 to 29 and one aged 80 or older), the study analyzed two additional independent replicas of 1 million unique cDNA reads from the same blood draw. The study measured age-related changes in TCR beta repertoire diversity using deep sequencing normalized with unique cDNA molecular identifiers. What the work shows at the level of the full study, not this receptor alone: Donor CMV infection status was unknown, potentially confounding age-related changes in expanded clonotypes. Estimates of total diversity from one million sequenced T cells were regarded as lower bounds and underestimates. Compared with the aged group, more naive CD4+ T cells, fewer expanded clones and increased TCR diversity were shown by the long-lived group, suggesting age selection. Bulk unsorted PBMC profiling prevented conclusive comparison of naive and antigen-experienced compartments. There was a strong correlation between observed TCR beta diversity and the percentage of naive T cells measured by flow cytometry. As age increased, observed TCR beta diversity per million T cells dropped in a roughly linear way, and a significant reduction was already evident by age 40.

Receptors were amplified or captured by 5' RACE. Sequencing was performed on an Illumina HiSeq 2500. A second roughly 6 to 12 cycle PCR used a sample-barcoded 5' primer and a J-beta primer mix. A template-switch 5' adaptor carrying 12 random nucleotides introduced a unique molecular identifier onto each TCR beta cDNA molecule. At least 2.5 million CDR3-containing paired-end reads were obtained from each sample. First-strand cDNA synthesis was performed from all RNA using the Mint cDNA synthesis kit, with priming by a TRBC-specific oligonucleotide. After uracil-DNA glycosylase treatment, a first 18-cycle PCR used universal primers M1SS and BC2_uni_R on all cDNA. Per the source publication's procedure: For normalization, 1 million high-quality reads were randomly selected from each sample, with every read carrying a distinct molecular identifier. Reads sharing molecular identifiers were discarded rather than binned into consensus sequences. MiTCR, set to a Q25 quality threshold and the strictest error-elimination algorithm, was used for CDR3 identification, clonotype clustering and error correction. A nonparametric unseen species model with Euler transformation was used to estimate lower-bound total TCR beta diversity. TCRdb reprocessing: public reads trimmed at Q25 with fastp, clones called with MiXCR, in-frame beta chains kept. Duplicate CDR3 protein sequences are folded into a single record with the most common DNA and genes. The V and J calls were determined by TCRdb, not by the authors. Counted in this sample were roughly 1.6 million distinct CDR3 sequences; 34% of them appeared once. Around 10% of the sample is taken by the ten largest.

Systemically healthy Caucasian individuals from Russia, roughly 40 in total and aged about 6 to 95 years, were included as donors. About 10 milliliters of peripheral blood were collected from each donor into EDTA-treated Vacutainer tubes. Ficoll-Paque density-gradient centrifugation was used to isolate PBMCs, with at least 6 million obtained per sample. Total RNA was extracted from PBMCs with Trizol reagent, with at least 6 micrograms obtained per sample. For every donor, flow cytometry on a PBMC aliquot measured the percentage of naive CD45RAhigh/CD27high T cells. Trimming removed 4 bases from V and 4 bases from J; the gene matches leave 8 bases unexplained. Its CDR3 holds 15 amino acids, cysteine through phenylalanine. Here the CDR3 DNA is all that survives: 45 bases in frame from base 1. The germline V gene (reference sequence) provides CDR1 DFQATT and CDR2 SNEGSKA.

In this chain, TRBV20-1 is recombined with TRBJ2-5; TRBD1 matches 11 bases in the middle. The TCR comes from a young woman in good health. Input material: blood. DNA sequence: TGCAGTGCTATCCACCCGGGACAGGGGGGAGAGACCCAGTACTTC. It specifies CSAIHPGQGGETQYF.